The entry below describes one T cell receptor beta chain. This record comes from a study of cytomegalovirus exposure and HLA in healthy donors. Amplification used 60 Vbeta primers and 13 Jbeta primers. Assay: immunoSEQ multiplex PCR; the TCRdb copy retains only in-frame clones and omits some. Of about 220,000 clones in the sample, 65% to 75% were seen once. CDR1 and CDR2 from the germline V gene are SGHVS and FQNEAQ. The V segment lost 1 base and the J segment 4 bases; nucleotides outside the gene matches: 8. The CDR3 extends over 16 amino acids. Input material: PBMCs. The source of this sequence is a woman in her thirties in good health and CMV-seronegative. This chain links TRBV7-8 with TRBJ1-2; 8 bases are a match to TRBD1. The CDR3 protein is CASSLGSMGQAYGYTF. CDR3 DNA: TGTGCCAGCAGCTTAGGTTCGATGGGACAGGCCTATGGCTACACCTTC. The full variable domain, rest sourced from reference TRBV7-8 and TRBJ1-2, is GAGVSQSPRYKVAKRGQDVALRCDPISGHVSLFWYQQALGQGPEFLTYFQNEAQLDKSGLPSDRFFAERPEGSVSTLKIQRTQQEDSAVYLCASSLGSMGQAYGYTFGSGTRLTVV.